This T cell receptor (beta chain) was captured in a study of cytomegalovirus exposure and HLA in healthy donors. Study in general: Genotyping showed roughly 77% of 350 to 400 donors falling in the Caucasian-associated ancestry cluster.

The study, taken as a whole, reports: In vitro testing confirmed three CMV-associated chains as specific for CMV antigens. Earlier results showed most TCR beta V segments being productive about 87% or about 30% of the time.

With regard to this clone: Its antigen is still unknown.

This CDR3 is built from 16 residues. CDR1 is LNHDA, CDR2 SQIVND, per germline (reference sequence). V lost 0 bases and J lost 5; bases outside the gene matches: 10. The study ran its PCR with 60 Vbeta and 13 Jbeta primers. In the authors' methods: In a later analysis, of approximately 81 million unique beta chains, roughly 9.9 million appeared in at least two donors. Method: immunoSEQ multiplex PCR; TCRdb's copy keeps in-frame clones and lacks some. That table furnishes V, J and clone size, whereas the DNA furnished D and trimming. The sample table includes some 130,000 clones. The source of this sequence is a man in his late teens or twenties in good health and CMV-seronegative. The gene calls are TRBV19 and TRBJ2-7; 7 nucleotides align to TRBD1. Sequencing used PBMCs. The CDR3 region has the DNA TGTGCCAGTAGTATAGAGGGCCGGACAGGCTTAAACGAGCAGTACTTC. Its translation: CASSIEGRTGLNEQYF.